The sequence of this T cell receptor beta chain was determined in a study of quantifying T cell responses using KT2 cells. For the study at large: cDNA was made from DNase-treated RNA using alpha and beta constant primers.

Each cDNA got a UMI-containing oligo ligated at its 3' end. An equimolar mix of RC1.1 and RC1.2 primed the beta chain across TRBC1 and TRBC2. MiXCR, applied by TCRdb to the UMI-ligation and nested PCR reads, yields one record per CDR3 protein. The table has 40,000 to 50,000 distinct CDR3 sequences, more than 15% seen once; the top ten hold around 43%. Germline CDR1 is SQVTM and CDR2 is ANQGSEA. The CDR3 loop spans 13 amino acids. V lost 6 bases to trimming and J lost 7 bases, with 17 bases between them. The receptor was isolated from a human donor. Input material: PBMCs spiked with cells of the T cell clone KT2. The rearrangement joins TRBV29-1 to TRBJ2-3; D unclear. The CDR3 protein is CSVRRPLTHTQYF. CDR3 DNA sequence: TGCAGCGTCAGAAGGCCCCTGACCCATACGCAGTATTTT.